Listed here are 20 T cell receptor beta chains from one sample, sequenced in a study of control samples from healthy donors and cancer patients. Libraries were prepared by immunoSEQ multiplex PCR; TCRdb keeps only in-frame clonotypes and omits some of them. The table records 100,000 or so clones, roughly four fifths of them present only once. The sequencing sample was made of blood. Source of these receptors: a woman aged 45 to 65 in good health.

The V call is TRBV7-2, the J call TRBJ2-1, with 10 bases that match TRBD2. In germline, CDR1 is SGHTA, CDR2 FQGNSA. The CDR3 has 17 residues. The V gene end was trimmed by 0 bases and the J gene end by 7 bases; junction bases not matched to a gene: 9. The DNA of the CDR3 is TGTGCCAGCAGCTTAGCGATCGCTAGCGGGGGTTGGAATGAGCAGTTCTTC. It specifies CASSLAIASGGWNEQFF.

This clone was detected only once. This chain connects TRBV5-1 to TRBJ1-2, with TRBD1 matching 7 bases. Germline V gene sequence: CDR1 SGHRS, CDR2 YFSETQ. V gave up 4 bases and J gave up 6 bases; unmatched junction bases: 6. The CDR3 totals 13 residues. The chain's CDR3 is CASSRQGGHGYTF. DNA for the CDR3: TGCGCCAGCAGCCGACAGGGCGGACATGGCTACACCTTC.

The DNA of the CDR3 is TGTGCCAGCAGCCGACAGAGTAATGAAAAACTGTTTTTT. Amino acid sequence: CASSRQSNEKLFF. This chain uses TRBV12-3 or TRBV12-4 with TRBJ1-4; perhaps TRBD1 as D (5 bases). The CDR3 loop spans 13 amino acids. Trimming stripped 6 bases from V and 4 bases from J, with 9 bases between.

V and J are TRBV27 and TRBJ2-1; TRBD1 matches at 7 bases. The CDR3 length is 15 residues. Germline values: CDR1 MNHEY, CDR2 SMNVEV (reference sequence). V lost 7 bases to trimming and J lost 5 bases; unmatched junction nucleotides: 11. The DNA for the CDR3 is TGTGCCAGCATCTCCCTCACAGGGGTAAACAATGAGCAGTTCTTC. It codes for CASISLTGVNNEQFF.

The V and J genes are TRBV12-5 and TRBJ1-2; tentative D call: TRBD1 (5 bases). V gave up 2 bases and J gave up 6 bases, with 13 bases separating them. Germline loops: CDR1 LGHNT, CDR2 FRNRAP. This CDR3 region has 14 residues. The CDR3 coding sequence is TGTGCTAGTGGTTTGCCTCAGGGAGCGGATGGCTACACCTTC. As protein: CASGLPQGADGYTF.

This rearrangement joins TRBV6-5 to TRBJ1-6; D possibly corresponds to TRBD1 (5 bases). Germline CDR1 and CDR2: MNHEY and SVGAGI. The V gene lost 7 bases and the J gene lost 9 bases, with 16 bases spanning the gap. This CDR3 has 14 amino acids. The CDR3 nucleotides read TGTGCCAGCAAGGACAACCACGGGGGTTCACCCCTCCACTTT. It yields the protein CASKDNHGGSPLHF.

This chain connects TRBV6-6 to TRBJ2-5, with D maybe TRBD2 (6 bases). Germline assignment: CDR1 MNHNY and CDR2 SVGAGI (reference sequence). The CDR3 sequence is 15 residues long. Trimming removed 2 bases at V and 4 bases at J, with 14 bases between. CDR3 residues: CASSYGGGVRETQYF. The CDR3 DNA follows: TGTGCCAGCAGTTACGGAGGAGGGGTTCGAGAGACCCAGTACTTC.

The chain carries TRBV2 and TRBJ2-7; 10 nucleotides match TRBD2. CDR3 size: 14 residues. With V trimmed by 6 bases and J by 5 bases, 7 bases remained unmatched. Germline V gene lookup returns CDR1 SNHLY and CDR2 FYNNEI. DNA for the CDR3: TGTGCCAGCAGGCCGGGACTAGCGACCCACGAGCAGTACTTC. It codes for CASRPGLATHEQYF.

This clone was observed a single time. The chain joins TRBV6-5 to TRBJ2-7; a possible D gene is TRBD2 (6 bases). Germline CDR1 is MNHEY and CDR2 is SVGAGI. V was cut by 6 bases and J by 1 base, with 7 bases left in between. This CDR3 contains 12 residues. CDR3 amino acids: CASSGGSYEQYF. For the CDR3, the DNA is TGTGCCAGCAGCGGGGGTTCCTACGAGCAGTACTTC.

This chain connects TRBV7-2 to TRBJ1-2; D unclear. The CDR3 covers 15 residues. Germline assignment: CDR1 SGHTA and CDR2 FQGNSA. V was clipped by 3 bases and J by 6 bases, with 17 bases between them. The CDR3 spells CASSLSPGVYDGYTF. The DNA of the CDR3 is TGTGCCAGCAGCTTGTCTCCCGGGGTTTACGATGGCTACACCTTC.

CDR3 in amino acids: CASSVGQQPQHF. In DNA, the CDR3 is TGTGCCAGTAGTGTGGGACAACAGCCCCAGCATTTT. The J gene is TRBJ1-5, the V gene TRBV19, with a tentative D call TRBD1 (6 bases). This CDR3 spans 12 amino acids. Germline CDR1 and CDR2: LNHDA and SQIVND (reference sequence). V was shortened by 5 bases and J by 7 bases, with 9 bases between the two germline ends.

The CDR3 bases are TGTGCCGGCGGGGGGGCGAACACCGGGGAGCTGTTTTTT. Amino acid sequence: CAGGGANTGELFF. The rearrangement links TRBV2 to TRBJ2-2, with 9 positions matching TRBD2. The germline V gene encodes CDR1 SNHLY and CDR2 FYNNEI. This CDR3 region has 13 residues. After removal of 11 bases from V and 0 bases from J, the junction contained 1 base not matched to a gene.

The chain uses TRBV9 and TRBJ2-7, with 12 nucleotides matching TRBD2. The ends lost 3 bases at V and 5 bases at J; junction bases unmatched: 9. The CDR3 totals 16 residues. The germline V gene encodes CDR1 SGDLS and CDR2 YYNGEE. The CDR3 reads CASSAYWTSGVHEQYF. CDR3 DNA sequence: TGTGCCAGCAGCGCTTATTGGACTAGCGGGGTCCACGAGCAGTACTTC.

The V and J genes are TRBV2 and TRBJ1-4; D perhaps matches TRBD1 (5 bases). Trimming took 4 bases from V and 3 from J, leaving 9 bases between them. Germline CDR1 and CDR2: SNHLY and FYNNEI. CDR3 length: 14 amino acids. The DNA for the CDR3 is TGTGCCAGCAGTGTAACGGGGGCTAATGAAAAACTGTTTTTT. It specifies CASSVTGANEKLFF.

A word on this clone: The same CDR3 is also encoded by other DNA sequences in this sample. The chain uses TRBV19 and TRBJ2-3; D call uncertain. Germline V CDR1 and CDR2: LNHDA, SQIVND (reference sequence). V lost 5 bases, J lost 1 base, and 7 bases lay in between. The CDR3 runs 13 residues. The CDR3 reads CASSETGTDTQYF. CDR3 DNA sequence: TGTGCCAGTAGTGAAACAGGCACAGATACGCAGTATTTT.

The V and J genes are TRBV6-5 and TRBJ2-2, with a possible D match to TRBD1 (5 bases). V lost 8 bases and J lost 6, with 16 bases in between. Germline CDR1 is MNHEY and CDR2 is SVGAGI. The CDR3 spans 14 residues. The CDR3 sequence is CASCVGFRAGELFF. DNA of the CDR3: TGTGCCAGCTGCGTAGGTTTCAGGGCCGGGGAGCTGTTTTTT.

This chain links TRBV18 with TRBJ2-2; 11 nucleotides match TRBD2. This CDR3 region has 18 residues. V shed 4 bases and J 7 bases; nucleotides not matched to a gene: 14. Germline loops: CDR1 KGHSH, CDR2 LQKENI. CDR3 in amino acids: CASSRPGTSGTPGGELFF. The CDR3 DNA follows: TGTGCCAGCTCACGTCCCGGGACTAGCGGCACCCCGGGCGGGGAGCTGTTTTTT.

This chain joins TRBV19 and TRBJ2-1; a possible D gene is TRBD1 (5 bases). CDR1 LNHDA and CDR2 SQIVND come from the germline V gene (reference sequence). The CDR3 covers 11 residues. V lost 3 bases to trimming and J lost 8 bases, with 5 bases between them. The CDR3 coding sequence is TGTGCCAGTAGTATCAGGGATGAGCAGTTCTTC. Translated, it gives CASSIRDEQFF.

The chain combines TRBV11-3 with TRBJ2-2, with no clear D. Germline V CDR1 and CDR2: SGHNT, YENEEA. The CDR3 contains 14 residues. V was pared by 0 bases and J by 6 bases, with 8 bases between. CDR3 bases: TGTGCCAGCAGCTTAGATCTTCCCCCCGGGGAGCTGTTTTTT. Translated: CASSLDLPPGELFF.

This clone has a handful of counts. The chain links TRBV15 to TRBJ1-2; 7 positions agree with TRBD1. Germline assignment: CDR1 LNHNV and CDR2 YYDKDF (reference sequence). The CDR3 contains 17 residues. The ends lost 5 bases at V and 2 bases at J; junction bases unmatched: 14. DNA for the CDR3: TGTGCCACCAGCGGGGCTTTAGTGACAGGGAAGAACTATGGCTACACCTTC. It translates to CATSGALVTGKNYGYTF. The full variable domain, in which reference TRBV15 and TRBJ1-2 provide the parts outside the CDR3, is DAMVIQNPRYQVTQFGKPVTLSCSQTLNHNVMYWYQQKSSQAPKLLFHYYDKDFNNEADTPDNFQSRRPNTSFCFLDIRSPGLGDTAMYLCATSGALVTGKNYGYTFGSGTRLTVV.